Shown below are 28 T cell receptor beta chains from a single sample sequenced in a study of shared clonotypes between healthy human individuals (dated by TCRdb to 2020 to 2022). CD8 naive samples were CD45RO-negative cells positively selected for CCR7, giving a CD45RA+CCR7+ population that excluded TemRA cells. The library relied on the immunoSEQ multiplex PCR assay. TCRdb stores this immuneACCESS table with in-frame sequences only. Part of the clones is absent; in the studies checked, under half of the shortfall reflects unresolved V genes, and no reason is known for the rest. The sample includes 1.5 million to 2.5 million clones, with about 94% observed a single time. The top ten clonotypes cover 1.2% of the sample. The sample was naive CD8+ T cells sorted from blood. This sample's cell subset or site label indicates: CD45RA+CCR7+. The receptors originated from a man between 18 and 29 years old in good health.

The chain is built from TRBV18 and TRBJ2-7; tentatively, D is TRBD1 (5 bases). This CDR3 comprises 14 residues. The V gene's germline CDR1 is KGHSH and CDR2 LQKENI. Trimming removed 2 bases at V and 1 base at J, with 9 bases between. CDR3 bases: TGTGCCAGCTCACCAACGCAGGGTTCCTACGAGCAGTACTTC. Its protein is CASSPTQGSYEQYF.

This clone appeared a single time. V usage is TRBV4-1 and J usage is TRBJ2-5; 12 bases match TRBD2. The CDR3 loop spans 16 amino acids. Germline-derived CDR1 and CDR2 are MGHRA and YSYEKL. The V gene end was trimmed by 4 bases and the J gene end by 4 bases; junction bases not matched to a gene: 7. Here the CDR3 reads CASSPSGGAGRETQYF. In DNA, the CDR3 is TGCGCCAGCAGCCCTAGCGGGGGGGCCGGGAGAGAGACCCAGTACTTC.

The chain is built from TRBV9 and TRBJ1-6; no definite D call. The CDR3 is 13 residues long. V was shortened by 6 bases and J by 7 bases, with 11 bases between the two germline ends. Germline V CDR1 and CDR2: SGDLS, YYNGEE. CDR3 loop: CASTAEFNSPLHF. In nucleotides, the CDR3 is TGTGCCAGCACCGCCGAATTCAATTCACCCCTCCACTTT. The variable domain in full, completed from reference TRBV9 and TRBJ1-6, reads DSGVTQTPKHLITATGQRVTLRCSPRSGDLSVYWYQQSLDQGLQFLIQYYNGEERAKGNILERFSAQQFPDLHSELNLSSLELGDSALYFCASTAEFNSPLHFGNGTRLTVT.

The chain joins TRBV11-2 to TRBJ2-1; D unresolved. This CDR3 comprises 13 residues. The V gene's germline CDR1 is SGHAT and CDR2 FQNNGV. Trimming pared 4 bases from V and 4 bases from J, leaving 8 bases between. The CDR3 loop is CASSSFPYNEQFF. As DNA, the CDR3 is TGTGCCAGCAGCTCCTTCCCATACAATGAGCAGTTCTTC.

The CDR3 here is CASSEPRGGWAQYF. The CDR3 region has the DNA TGTGCCAGCAGTGAACCGCGGGGGGGCTGGGCCCAGTACTTC. This chain links TRBV6-1 with TRBJ2-5; TRBD2 matches at 9 bases. Germline V lookup: CDR1 MNHNS, CDR2 SASEGT. There are 14 residues in the CDR3. V trimming: 2 bases; J trimming: 9 bases; junction bases outside the gene matches: 7.

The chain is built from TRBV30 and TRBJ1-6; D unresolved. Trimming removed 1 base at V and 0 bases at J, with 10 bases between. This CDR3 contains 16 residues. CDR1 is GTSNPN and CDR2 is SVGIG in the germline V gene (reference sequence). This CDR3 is CAWSARVSSYNSPLHF. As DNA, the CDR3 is TGTGCCTGGAGTGCAAGGGTTAGCTCCTATAATTCACCCCTCCACTTT.

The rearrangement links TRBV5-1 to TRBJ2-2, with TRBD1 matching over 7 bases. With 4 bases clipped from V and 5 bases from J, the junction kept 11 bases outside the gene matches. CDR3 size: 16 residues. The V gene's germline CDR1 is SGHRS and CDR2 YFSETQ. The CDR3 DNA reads TGCGCCAGCAGCCTTTTCCGGGACAGTCCAACCGGGGAGCTGTTTTTT. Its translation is CASSLFRDSPTGELFF.

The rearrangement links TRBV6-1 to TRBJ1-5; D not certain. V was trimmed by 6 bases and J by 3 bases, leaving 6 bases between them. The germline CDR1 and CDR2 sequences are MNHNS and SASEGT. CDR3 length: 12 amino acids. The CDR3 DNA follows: TGTGCCAGCAGGTACCTCAATCAGCCCCAGCATTTT. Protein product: CASRYLNQPQHF.

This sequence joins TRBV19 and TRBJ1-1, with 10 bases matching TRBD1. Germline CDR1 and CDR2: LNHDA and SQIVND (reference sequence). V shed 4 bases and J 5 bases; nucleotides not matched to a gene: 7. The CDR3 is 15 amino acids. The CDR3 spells CASSRGTGVVTEAFF. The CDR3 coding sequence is TGTGCCAGTAGTAGGGGGACAGGGGTGGTAACTGAAGCTTTCTTT.

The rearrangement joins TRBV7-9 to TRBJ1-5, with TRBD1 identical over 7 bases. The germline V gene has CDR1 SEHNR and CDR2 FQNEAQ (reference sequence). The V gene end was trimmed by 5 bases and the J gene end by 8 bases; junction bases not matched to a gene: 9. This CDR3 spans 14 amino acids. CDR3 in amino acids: CASSGGTALEPQHF. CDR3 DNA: TGTGCCAGCAGCGGAGGGACAGCTCTCGAGCCCCAGCATTTT.

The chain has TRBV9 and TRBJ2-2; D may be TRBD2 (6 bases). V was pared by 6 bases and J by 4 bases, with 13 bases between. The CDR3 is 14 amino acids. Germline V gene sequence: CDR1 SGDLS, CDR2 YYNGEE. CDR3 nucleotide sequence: TGTGCCAGCAAGGCGGGACTGAGCACCGGGGAGCTGTTTTTT. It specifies CASKAGLSTGELFF.

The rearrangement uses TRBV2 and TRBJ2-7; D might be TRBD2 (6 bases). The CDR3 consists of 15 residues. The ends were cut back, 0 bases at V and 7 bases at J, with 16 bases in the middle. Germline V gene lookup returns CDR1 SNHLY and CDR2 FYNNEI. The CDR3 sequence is CASSEANSGLTEQYF. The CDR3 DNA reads TGTGCCAGCAGTGAAGCAAACTCGGGACTCACTGAGCAGTACTTC.

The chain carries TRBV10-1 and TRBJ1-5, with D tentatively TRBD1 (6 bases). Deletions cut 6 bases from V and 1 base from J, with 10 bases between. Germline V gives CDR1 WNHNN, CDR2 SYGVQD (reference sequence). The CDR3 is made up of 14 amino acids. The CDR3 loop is CASRLDRSNQPQHF. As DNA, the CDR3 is TGCGCCAGCAGGCTGGACAGAAGCAATCAGCCCCAGCATTTT.

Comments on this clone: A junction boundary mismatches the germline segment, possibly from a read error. The CDR3 DNA follows: TGTGCTAGCAGCTATCTAGCGGGATCAGTACCGGGCGAGACCCAGTACTTC. Its translation is CASSYLAGSVPGETQYF. This chain uses TRBV7-7 with TRBJ2-5, with 9 bases identical to TRBD2. The CDR3 length is 17 residues. Germline V gene lookup returns CDR1 SSHAT and CDR2 FNYEAQ (reference sequence). The full variable domain, its missing parts supplied by reference TRBV7-7 and TRBJ2-5, is GAGVSQSPRYKVTKRGQDVTLRCDPISSHATLYWYQQALGQGPEFLTYFNYEAQPDKSGLPSDRFSAERPEGSISTLTIQRTEQRDSAMYRCASSYLAGSVPGETQYFGPGTRLLVL.

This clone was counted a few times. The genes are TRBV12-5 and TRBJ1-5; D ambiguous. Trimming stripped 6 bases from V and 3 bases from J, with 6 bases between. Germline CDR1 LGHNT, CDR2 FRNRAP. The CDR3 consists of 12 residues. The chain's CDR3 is CASGQFNQPQHF. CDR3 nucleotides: TGTGCTAGTGGCCAGTTCAATCAGCCCCAGCATTTT.

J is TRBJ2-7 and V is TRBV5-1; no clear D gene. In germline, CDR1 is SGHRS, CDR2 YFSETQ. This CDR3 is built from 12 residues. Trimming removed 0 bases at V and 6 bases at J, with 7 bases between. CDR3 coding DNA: TGCGCCAGCAGCTTGGGGCAGCGCGAGCAGTACTTC. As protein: CASSLGQREQYF.

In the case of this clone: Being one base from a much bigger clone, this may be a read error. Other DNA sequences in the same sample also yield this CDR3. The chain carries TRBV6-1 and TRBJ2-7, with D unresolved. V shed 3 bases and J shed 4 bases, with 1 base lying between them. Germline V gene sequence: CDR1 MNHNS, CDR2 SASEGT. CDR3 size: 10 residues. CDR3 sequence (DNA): TGTGCCAGCAGTGAGTACGAGCAGTACTTC. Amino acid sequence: CASSEYEQYF.

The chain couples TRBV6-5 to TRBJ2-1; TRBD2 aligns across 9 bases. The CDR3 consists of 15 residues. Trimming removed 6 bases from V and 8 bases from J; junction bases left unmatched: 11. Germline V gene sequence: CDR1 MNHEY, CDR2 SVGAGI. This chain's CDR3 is CASSQRGDLPDEQFF. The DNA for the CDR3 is TGTGCCAGCAGCCAGCGGGGGGATTTGCCAGATGAGCAGTTCTTC.

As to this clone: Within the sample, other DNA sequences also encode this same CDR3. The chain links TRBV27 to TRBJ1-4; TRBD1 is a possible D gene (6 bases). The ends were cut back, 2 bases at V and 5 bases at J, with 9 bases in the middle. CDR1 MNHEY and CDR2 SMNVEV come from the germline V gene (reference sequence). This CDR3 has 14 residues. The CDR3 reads CASSLAGANEKLFF. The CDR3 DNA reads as TGTGCCAGCAGTTTAGCAGGGGCCAATGAAAAACTGTTTTTT.

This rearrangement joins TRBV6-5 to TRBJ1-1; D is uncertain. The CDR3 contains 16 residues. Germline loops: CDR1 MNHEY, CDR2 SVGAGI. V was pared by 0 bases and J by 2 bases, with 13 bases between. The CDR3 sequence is CASSYSSWQFNTEAFF. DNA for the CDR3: TGTGCCAGCAGTTACTCGAGTTGGCAGTTCAACACTGAAGCTTTCTTT.

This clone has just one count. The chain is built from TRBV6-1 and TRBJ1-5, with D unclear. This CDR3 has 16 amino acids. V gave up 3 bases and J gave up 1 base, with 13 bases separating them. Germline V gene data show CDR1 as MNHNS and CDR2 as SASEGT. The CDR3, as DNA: TGTGCCAGCAGTGACTGGCGCGTCCGGAGCAATCAGCCCCAGCATTTT. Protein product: CASSDWRVRSNQPQHF.

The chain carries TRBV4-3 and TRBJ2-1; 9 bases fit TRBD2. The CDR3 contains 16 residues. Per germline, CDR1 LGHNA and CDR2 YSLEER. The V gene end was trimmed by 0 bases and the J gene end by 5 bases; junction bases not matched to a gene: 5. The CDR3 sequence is CASSQEGTSPHNEQFF. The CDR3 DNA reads TGCGCCAGCAGCCAAGAAGGGACTAGCCCCCACAATGAGCAGTTCTTC.

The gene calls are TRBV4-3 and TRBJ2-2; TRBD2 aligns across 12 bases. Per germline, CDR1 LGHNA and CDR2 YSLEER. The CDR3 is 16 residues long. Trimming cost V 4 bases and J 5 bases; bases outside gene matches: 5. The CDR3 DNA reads TGCGCCAGCAGCCGACTAGCGGGAGAGGGGACCGGGGAGCTGTTTTTT. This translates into CASSRLAGEGTGELFF.

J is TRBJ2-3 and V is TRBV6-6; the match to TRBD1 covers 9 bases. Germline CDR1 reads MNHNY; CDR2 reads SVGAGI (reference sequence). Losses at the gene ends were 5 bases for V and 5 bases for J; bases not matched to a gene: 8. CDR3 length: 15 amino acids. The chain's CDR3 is CASSHGTGLLDTQYF. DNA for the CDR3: TGTGCCAGCAGTCACGGGACAGGGTTATTAGATACGCAGTATTTT.

Here the CDR3 reads CSVVREGGWEQYF. The CDR3 coding sequence is TGCAGCGTTGTCAGGGAAGGGGGTTGGGAGCAGTACTTC. J is TRBJ2-7 and V is TRBV29-1; tentative D call: TRBD1 (6 bases). Per germline, CDR1 SQVTM and CDR2 ANQGSEA. V was shortened by 4 bases and J by 7 bases, with 17 bases between the two germline ends. The CDR3 runs to 13 residues.

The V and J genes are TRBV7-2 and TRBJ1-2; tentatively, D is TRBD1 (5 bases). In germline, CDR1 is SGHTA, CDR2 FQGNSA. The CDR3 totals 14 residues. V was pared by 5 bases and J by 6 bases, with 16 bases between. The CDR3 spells CASSKGPPGDGYTF. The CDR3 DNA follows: TGTGCCAGCAGCAAGGGGCCCCCAGGAGATGGCTACACCTTC.

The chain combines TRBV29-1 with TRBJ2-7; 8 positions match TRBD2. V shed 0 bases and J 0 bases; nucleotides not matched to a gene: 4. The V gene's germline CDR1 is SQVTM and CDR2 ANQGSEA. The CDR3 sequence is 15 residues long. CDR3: CSVEDVAGPSYEQYF. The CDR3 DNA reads TGCAGCGTTGAAGATGTAGCGGGACCCTCCTACGAGCAGTACTTC.

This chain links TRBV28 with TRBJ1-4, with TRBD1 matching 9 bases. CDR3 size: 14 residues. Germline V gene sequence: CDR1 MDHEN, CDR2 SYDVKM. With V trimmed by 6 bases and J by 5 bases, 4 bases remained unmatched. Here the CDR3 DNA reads TGTGCCAGCAGCAGCACAGGGGGCAATGAAAAACTGTTTTTT. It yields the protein CASSSTGGNEKLFF.